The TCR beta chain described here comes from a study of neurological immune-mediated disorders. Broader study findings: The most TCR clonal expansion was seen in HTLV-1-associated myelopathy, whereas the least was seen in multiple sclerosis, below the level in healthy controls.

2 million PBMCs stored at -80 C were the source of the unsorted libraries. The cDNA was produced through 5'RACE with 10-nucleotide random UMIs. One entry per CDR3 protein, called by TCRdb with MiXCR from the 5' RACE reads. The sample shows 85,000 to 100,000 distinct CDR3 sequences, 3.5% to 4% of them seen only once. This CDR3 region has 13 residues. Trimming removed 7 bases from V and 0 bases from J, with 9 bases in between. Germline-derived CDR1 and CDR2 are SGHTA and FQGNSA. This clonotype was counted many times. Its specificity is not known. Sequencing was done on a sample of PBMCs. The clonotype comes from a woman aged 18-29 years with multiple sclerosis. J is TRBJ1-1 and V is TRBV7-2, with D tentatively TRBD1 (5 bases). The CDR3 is CASKVGLNTEAFF. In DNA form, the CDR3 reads TGTGCCAGCAAGGTGGGGCTGAACACTGAAGCTTTCTTT.